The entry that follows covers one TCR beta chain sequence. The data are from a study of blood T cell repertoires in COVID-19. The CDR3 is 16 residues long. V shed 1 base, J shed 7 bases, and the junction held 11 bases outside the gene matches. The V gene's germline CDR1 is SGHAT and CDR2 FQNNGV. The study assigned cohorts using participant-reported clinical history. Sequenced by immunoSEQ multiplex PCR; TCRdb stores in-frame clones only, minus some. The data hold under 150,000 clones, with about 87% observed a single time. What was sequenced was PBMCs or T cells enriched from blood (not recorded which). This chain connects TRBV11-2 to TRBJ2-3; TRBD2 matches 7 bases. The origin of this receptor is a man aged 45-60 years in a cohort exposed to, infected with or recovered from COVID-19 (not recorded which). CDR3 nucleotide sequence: TGTGCCAGCAGCTTAGTACTCCCCCCGACTAGCTATACGCAGTATTTT. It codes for CASSLVLPPTSYTQYF.